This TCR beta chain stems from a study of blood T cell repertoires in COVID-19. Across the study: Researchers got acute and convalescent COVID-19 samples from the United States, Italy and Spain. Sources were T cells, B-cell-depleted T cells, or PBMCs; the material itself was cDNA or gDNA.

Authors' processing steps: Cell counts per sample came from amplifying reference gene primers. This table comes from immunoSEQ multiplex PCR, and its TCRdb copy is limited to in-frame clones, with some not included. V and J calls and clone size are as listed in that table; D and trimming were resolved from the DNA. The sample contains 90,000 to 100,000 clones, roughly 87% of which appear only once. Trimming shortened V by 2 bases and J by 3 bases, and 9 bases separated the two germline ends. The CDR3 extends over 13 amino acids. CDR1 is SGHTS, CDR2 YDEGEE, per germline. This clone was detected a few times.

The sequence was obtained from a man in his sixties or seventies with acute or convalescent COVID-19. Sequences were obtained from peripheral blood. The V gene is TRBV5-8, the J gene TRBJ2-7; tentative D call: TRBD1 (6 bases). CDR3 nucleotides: TGTGCCAGCAGCTTCAACAGGGACTACGAGCAGTACTTC. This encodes CASSFNRDYEQYF.